These 27 T cell receptor beta chains originate from one sample sequenced in a study of blood T cell repertoires in COVID-19. The assay was immunoSEQ multiplex PCR, and TCRdb's table has in-frame clones only and misses some. This table holds roughly 200,000 clones, more than 75% found once. The sequenced sample consisted of peripheral blood. All receptors come from a woman aged 80 or over with acute or convalescent COVID-19.

This chain connects TRBV13 to TRBJ2-2; unclear D gene. Germline-derived CDR1 and CDR2 are PRHDT and FYEKMQ (reference sequence). The CDR3 length is 13 residues. Trimming shortened V by 1 base and J by 7 bases, and 7 bases separated the two germline ends. The CDR3 spells CASSLEQDGELFF. CDR3 sequence (DNA): TGTGCCAGCAGCTTAGAGCAAGACGGGGAGCTGTTTTTT.

This chain connects TRBV5-4 to TRBJ1-6; maybe TRBD1 (6 bases). Trimming removed 3 bases from V and 7 bases from J, with 14 bases in between. Germline lookup yields CDR1 SGHNT and CDR2 YYREEE (reference sequence). CDR3 length: 15 residues. CDR3 amino acids: CASSSPGTPNSPLHF. The CDR3 DNA is TGTGCCAGCAGCTCCCCAGGGACACCCAATTCACCCCTCCACTTT.

The chain is built from TRBV2 and TRBJ1-2, with D uncertain. V was clipped by 6 bases and J by 7 bases, with 15 bases between them. The V gene's germline CDR1 is SNHLY and CDR2 FYNNEI. The CDR3 loop spans 13 amino acids. The CDR3 reads CASSPTRGSGYTF. The DNA of the CDR3 is TGTGCCAGCAGCCCGACGCGGGGAAGTGGCTACACCTTC. The full variable domain, in which reference TRBV2 and TRBJ1-2 provide the parts outside the CDR3, is EPEVTQTPSHQVTQMGQEVILRCVPISNHLYFYWYRQILGQKVEFLVSFYNNEISEKSEIFDDQFSVERPDGSNFTLKIRSTKLEDSAMYFCASSPTRGSGYTFGSGTRLTVV.

In regard to this clone: Other DNA sequences within the sample encode an identical CDR3. The V gene is TRBV29-1, the J gene TRBJ1-1; D remains ambiguous. In germline, CDR1 is SQVTM, CDR2 ANQGSEA. Trimming took 4 bases from V and 2 from J, leaving 8 bases between them. The CDR3 is made up of 12 amino acids. CDR3 loop: CSVARGNTEAFF. The CDR3, as DNA: TGCAGCGTTGCCCGGGGAAACACTGAAGCTTTCTTT.

The V gene is TRBV6-2 or TRBV6-3, the J gene TRBJ1-3; 10 bases fit TRBD1. Germline trimming cut 6 bases from V and 0 bases from J; bases unmatched to any gene: 5. Per the germline V gene, CDR1 is MNHEY and CDR2 is SVGEGT. The CDR3 runs to 16 residues. The CDR3 here is CASSPGQGRSGNTIYF. CDR3 in DNA: TGTGCCAGCAGCCCGGGACAGGGGCGCTCTGGAAACACCATATATTTT.

The J gene is TRBJ2-6, the V gene TRBV5-1; perhaps TRBD1 as D (6 bases). The CDR3 covers 17 residues. The V end was cut by 7 bases, the J end by 0 bases, with 17 bases between. Germline-derived CDR1 and CDR2 are SGHRS and YFSETQ. In DNA form, the CDR3 reads TGCGCCAGCCGTTATACAGGGTCGGACTCTGGGGCCAACGTCCTGACTTTC. Translated: CASRYTGSDSGANVLTF.

The chain has TRBV6-2 or TRBV6-3 and TRBJ1-5; 9 nucleotides agree with TRBD1. This CDR3 spans 13 amino acids. CDR1 is MNHEY, CDR2 SVGEGT, per germline. With V trimmed by 6 bases and J by 4 bases, 1 base remained unmatched. CDR3 in DNA: TGTGCCAGCAGCGGGACAGGGAATCAGCCCCAGCATTTT. The encoded protein is CASSGTGNQPQHF.

The chain recombines TRBV5-1 with TRBJ2-1; possibly TRBD1 for D (5 bases). Germline V lookup: CDR1 SGHRS, CDR2 YFSETQ. The CDR3 runs to 14 residues. V dropped 1 base and J dropped 2 bases, with 7 bases sitting between them. The CDR3 sequence is CASSLTGTYNEQFF. CDR3 nucleotide sequence: TGCGCCAGCAGCTTGACAGGCACCTACAATGAGCAGTTCTTC.

The J gene is TRBJ1-6, the V gene TRBV5-1; D may be TRBD1 (5 bases). The germline CDR1 and CDR2 sequences are SGHRS and YFSETQ. CDR3 length: 15 amino acids. The ends were cut back, 3 bases at V and 5 bases at J, with 12 bases in the middle. The CDR3 region has the DNA TGCGCCAGCAGCTCCGGTAGGGGCGATAATTCACCCCTCCACTTT. It is translated as CASSSGRGDNSPLHF.

This clone has ten or more counts. The J gene is TRBJ2-3, the V gene TRBV6-5; D remains ambiguous. This CDR3 has 16 amino acids. Trimming took 0 bases from V and 2 from J, leaving 12 bases between them. Per the germline V gene, CDR1 is MNHEY and CDR2 is SVGAGI. CDR3 in DNA: TGTGCCAGCAGTTACTCGATGTTGGCGGTCACAGATACGCAGTATTTT. It codes for CASSYSMLAVTDTQYF.

The rearrangement links TRBV18 to TRBJ1-5; TRBD1 aligns across 8 bases. Germline V gene lookup returns CDR1 KGHSH and CDR2 LQKENI. V was pared by 3 bases and J by 6 bases, with 7 bases of the junction left unmatched. The CDR3 has 15 residues. CDR3 nucleotide sequence: TGTGCCAGCTCACCGTCAGGACAGGGAGGTCAGCCCCAGCATTTT. Encoded protein: CASSPSGQGGQPQHF.

The J gene is TRBJ1-1, the V gene TRBV5-4; tentatively, D is TRBD1 (6 bases). Trimming took 10 bases from V and 4 from J, leaving 14 bases between them. Germline CDR1 and CDR2: SGHNT and YYREEE (reference sequence). The length of the CDR3 is 12 residues. The CDR3: CAGQTGSTEAFF. DNA of the CDR3: TGTGCCGGACAGACAGGTTCCACTGAAGCTTTCTTT.

The V gene is TRBV11-2, the J gene TRBJ2-7, with 8 bases that match TRBD1. The V and J ends lost 5 bases and 2 bases, in that order; junction bases with no gene match: 11. The CDR3 has 16 residues. Germline V gene sequence: CDR1 SGHAT, CDR2 FQNNGV. CDR3 loop: CASSQREGQGTYEQYF. CDR3 coding DNA: TGTGCCAGCAGCCAGAGAGAAGGACAGGGCACCTACGAGCAGTACTTC.

This chain links TRBV6-5 with TRBJ2-3; TRBD2 is a possible D gene (5 bases). Germline lookup yields CDR1 MNHEY and CDR2 SVGAGI. V was shortened by 2 bases and J by 5 bases, with 14 bases between the two germline ends. CDR3 size: 15 residues. The CDR3 loop reads CASSYKGADRDTQYF. CDR3 nucleotide sequence: TGTGCCAGCAGTTACAAGGGAGCGGATAGAGATACGCAGTATTTT.

The rearrangement uses TRBV30 and TRBJ1-4; 8 nucleotides match TRBD1. The CDR3 has 16 amino acids. With V trimmed by 5 bases and J by 11 bases, 19 bases remained unmatched. Germline CDR1 GTSNPN, CDR2 SVGIG (reference sequence). CDR3 amino acids: CAWRQTGVTDSEKLFF. CDR3 nucleotides: TGTGCCTGGCGACAGACAGGGGTAACCGATAGTGAGAAACTGTTTTTT.

The CDR3 DNA reads TGTGCCAGCTCTGTGGACTCTCGCTTCGGGAATCAGCCCCAGCATTTT. This encodes CASSVDSRFGNQPQHF. This chain uses TRBV18 with TRBJ1-5; no definite D call. Germline CDR1 KGHSH, CDR2 LQKENI. There are 16 residues in the CDR3. Trimming cost V 6 bases and J 4 bases, with 19 bases left between them.

This chain connects TRBV19 to TRBJ2-2; 8 bases match TRBD1. Unmatched junction bases numbered 15, after V lost 7 bases and J lost 5 bases. The CDR3 has 17 amino acids. Germline V gives CDR1 LNHDA, CDR2 SQIVND (reference sequence). In DNA, the CDR3 is TGTGCCAGTACCCGGGACAGGCCTTCGTTGGGGACCGGGGAGCTGTTTTTT. Protein product: CASTRDRPSLGTGELFF.

This clone appeared once. The chain is built from TRBV7-2 and TRBJ2-3; TRBD2 matches 8 bases. V dropped 1 base and J dropped 4; count of bases not matched to a gene: 7. This CDR3 is 16 amino acids long. The germline V gene has CDR1 SGHTA and CDR2 FQGNSA. CDR3 residues: CASSLVGAGVPDTQYF. The CDR3 DNA sequence: TGTGCCAGCAGCTTAGTTGGAGCGGGAGTCCCAGATACGCAGTATTTT.

V gene TRBV27 combines with J gene TRBJ2-7, with 7 nucleotides matching TRBD2. The V gene end was trimmed by 6 bases and the J gene end by 2 bases; junction bases not matched to a gene: 10. Germline lookup yields CDR1 MNHEY and CDR2 SMNVEV (reference sequence). The CDR3 spans 15 residues. CDR3 sequence (DNA): TGTGCCAGCAGCCAACTCGGACTAGGTACCTACGAGCAGTACTTC. Protein: CASSQLGLGTYEQYF.

The chain employs TRBV4-2 and TRBJ1-2; the D is unclear. Trimming took off 0 bases at V and 4 bases at J, with 3 bases between the two ends. Germline V gene data show CDR1 as LGHNA and CDR2 as YNFKEQ. The CDR3 runs to 12 residues. CDR3 sequence: CASSQDGYGYTF. The CDR3 region has the DNA TGTGCCAGCAGCCAAGACGGCTATGGCTACACCTTC.

The CDR3 protein is CASSLALLAGADTDTQYF. The CDR3 DNA follows: TGTGCCAGCAGTTTAGCCCTGCTAGCGGGAGCTGACACAGATACGCAGTATTTT. The chain employs TRBV6-2 or TRBV6-3 and TRBJ2-3, with 10 bases matching TRBD2. J was trimmed by 2 bases and V by 4 bases; bases with no gene match: 12. CDR3 length equals 18 residues. CDR1 and CDR2 from the germline V gene are MNHEY and SVGEGT.

This chain links TRBV7-9 with TRBJ2-2; maybe TRBD2 (6 bases). Germline V CDR1 and CDR2: SEHNR, FQNEAQ (reference sequence). The CDR3 is made up of 14 amino acids. V was trimmed by 6 bases and J by 3 bases, leaving 11 bases between them. The CDR3 loop is CASRGRYDTGELFF. The CDR3 coding sequence is TGTGCCAGCAGAGGGAGGTATGACACCGGGGAGCTGTTTTTT.

The chain joins TRBV7-2 to TRBJ2-6; 11 bases align to TRBD2. The CDR3 has 17 amino acids. Germline V gene data show CDR1 as SGHTA and CDR2 as FQGNSA. The V gene end was trimmed by 6 bases and the J gene end by 0 bases; junction bases not matched to a gene: 4. CDR3 sequence: CASSSTSGDSGANVLTF. CDR3 in DNA: TGTGCCAGCAGTTCGACTAGCGGGGACTCTGGGGCCAACGTCCTGACTTTC.

The chain employs TRBV5-1 and TRBJ1-3; D gene unclear. The CDR3 loop spans 14 amino acids. Germline V gene data show CDR1 as SGHRS and CDR2 as YFSETQ. V lost 6 bases, J lost 4 bases, and 14 bases lay in between. CDR3 residues: CASNLGSGGNTIYF. The CDR3 nucleotides are TGCGCCAGCAACCTAGGGTCGGGGGGAAACACCATATATTTT.

V usage is TRBV12-3 or TRBV12-4 and J usage is TRBJ1-2, with TRBD1 matching 7 bases. The V gene end was trimmed by 5 bases and the J gene end by 5 bases; junction bases not matched to a gene: 2. The CDR3 has 12 residues. The CDR3 DNA reads TGTGCCAGCAGTCCGGGACAGTATGGCTACACCTTC. Translation gives CASSPGQYGYTF.

The chain links TRBV6-6 to TRBJ1-4, with D perhaps TRBD1 (5 bases). Germline loops: CDR1 MNHNY, CDR2 SVGAGI (reference sequence). This CDR3 comprises 12 residues. V dropped 9 bases and J dropped 2 bases, with 7 bases sitting between them. The CDR3 nucleotides are TGTGCCAGTGGGGGGACTAATGAAAAACTGTTTTTT. Its protein is CASGGTNEKLFF.

The genes are TRBV9 and TRBJ2-3; 10 bases are a match to TRBD1. CDR1 is SGDLS and CDR2 is YYNGEE in the germline V gene. The V gene end was trimmed by 2 bases and the J gene end by 8 bases; junction bases not matched to a gene: 11. The CDR3 length is 16 residues. The CDR3 coding sequence is TGTGCCAGCAGCGTTCCCGGGACAGGGGACTGGGCTACGCAGTATTTT. This translates into CASSVPGTGDWATQYF.